The table lists the clone carrying this T cell receptor beta chain with a few counts. This entry comes from a study of blood T cell repertoires in COVID-19. Background on the study: Material from acute and convalescent COVID-19 was sourced from the United States, Italy and Spain.

The CDR3 is 16 residues long. Trimming removed 2 bases from V and 4 bases from J; junction bases left unmatched: 8. Germline values: CDR1 KGHSH, CDR2 LQKENI. TCRdb's copy holds only in-frame clones and misses some; the assay was immunoSEQ multiplex PCR. This table holds under 95,000 clones, roughly 80% found once. Sequences were obtained from peripheral blood. The clonotype comes from a man aged 45-65 years with acute or convalescent COVID-19. The chain links TRBV18 to TRBJ1-3, with 7 bases aligning to TRBD1. CDR3 DNA sequence: TGTGCCAGCTCACCAATAATGGGACAGACAGGAAACACCATATATTTT. Protein product: CASSPIMGQTGNTIYF.